The 24 T cell receptor beta chains below were found in one sample sequenced in a study of blood T cell repertoires in COVID-19 (dated by TCRdb to the early 2020s). Library preparation used the immunoSEQ multiplex PCR assay. TCRdb took over this immuneACCESS table, retaining in-frame rearrangements with V and J assigned. Such tables are incomplete; in checked studies, under half of the missing clones stem from an unresolved V gene, and the remainder is unexplained. The table for this sample lists about 120,000 clones; roughly 85% of them were counted only once. The top ten clones comprise approximately 25% of the sample. Input material: peripheral blood. The receptor source for this set is a human donor in a cohort sampled during active COVID-19.

The rearrangement uses TRBV10-3 and TRBJ2-1; 11 nucleotides match TRBD2. With V trimmed by 7 bases and J by 2 bases, 4 bases remained unmatched. There are 15 residues in the CDR3. Germline V CDR1 and CDR2: ENHRY, SYGVKD. The CDR3 nucleotides are TGTGCCATCAACCCTAGCGGGGGGCCCTACAATGAGCAGTTCTTC. This translates into CAINPSGGPYNEQFF.

The chain recombines TRBV28 with TRBJ1-2, with D hard to call. Trimming removed 7 bases from V and 4 bases from J, with 13 bases in between. The germline V gene encodes CDR1 MDHEN and CDR2 SYDVKM. The CDR3 consists of 13 residues. This chain's CDR3 is CASTPGRAYGYTF. CDR3 in DNA: TGTGCCAGCACCCCGGGGAGAGCCTATGGCTACACCTTC.

The chain has TRBV14 and TRBJ2-3; 9 positions agree with TRBD1. CDR1 is SGHDN and CDR2 is FVKESK in the germline V gene. This CDR3 spans 18 amino acids. Trimming cost V 0 bases and J 3 bases; bases outside gene matches: 10. CDR3 residues: CASSQDYGTGRRTDTQYF. DNA of the CDR3: TGTGCCAGCAGCCAAGATTATGGGACAGGGAGGAGGACAGATACGCAGTATTTT.

This clone was counted once. The chain has TRBV28 and TRBJ1-1; TRBD1 matches 11 bases. This CDR3 comprises 15 residues. V shed 3 bases and J 3 bases; nucleotides not matched to a gene: 3. Germline V CDR1 and CDR2: MDHEN, SYDVKM. This CDR3 is CASSFWTGGYTEAFF. The CDR3 bases are TGTGCCAGCAGTTTCTGGACAGGGGGCTACACTGAAGCTTTCTTT.

The gene calls are TRBV9 and TRBJ1-2, with D tentatively TRBD1 (5 bases). Trimming removed 0 bases from V and 6 bases from J, with 15 bases in between. Germline assignment: CDR1 SGDLS and CDR2 YYNGEE. This CDR3 region has 15 residues. CDR3 sequence reads: CASSVVGAEGNGYTF. CDR3 bases: TGTGCCAGCAGCGTAGTCGGGGCGGAGGGGAATGGCTACACCTTC.

This clone occurred a few times. The gene calls are TRBV20-1 and TRBJ2-5; unclear D gene. The CDR3 extends over 12 amino acids. The V gene's germline CDR1 is DFQATT and CDR2 SNEGSKA (reference sequence). Trimming stripped 3 bases from V and 4 bases from J, with 9 bases between. The CDR3 is CSASKARETQYF. CDR3 DNA: TGCAGTGCTAGTAAGGCTAGAGAGACCCAGTACTTC.

V usage is TRBV6-2 or TRBV6-3 and J usage is TRBJ1-3; D may be TRBD1 (5 bases). In germline, CDR1 is MNHEY, CDR2 SVGEGT. Trimming left V 2 bases short and J 2 bases short, with 10 bases between. This CDR3 region has 15 residues. The CDR3 here is CASSYGGGPGNTIYF. CDR3 in DNA: TGTGCCAGCAGTTACGGCGGGGGTCCTGGAAACACCATATATTTT.

The chain combines TRBV28 with TRBJ2-1; 7 nucleotides line up with TRBD1. CDR3 length: 15 amino acids. Unmatched junction bases numbered 8, after V lost 4 bases and J lost 5 bases. Germline CDR1 reads MDHEN; CDR2 reads SYDVKM. This CDR3 reads CASSSNRGIHNEQFF. The CDR3 nucleotides are TGTGCCAGCAGTTCAAACAGGGGAATCCACAATGAGCAGTTCTTC.

This clone occurred a few times. This chain uses TRBV28 with TRBJ2-5; TRBD1 matches 12 bases. The CDR3 is 16 amino acids. V lost 3 bases, J lost 5 bases, and 7 bases stayed unmatched. Germline V CDR1 and CDR2: MDHEN, SYDVKM. The CDR3 loop reads CASSLGQGATGETQYF. The DNA for the CDR3 is TGTGCCAGCAGTTTGGGACAGGGGGCCACAGGGGAGACCCAGTACTTC. Combining the CDR3 with reference TRBV28 and TRBJ2-5 gives the whole variable domain DVKVTQSSRYLVKRTGEKVFLECVQDMDHENMFWYRQDPGLGLRLIYFSYDVKMKEKGDIPEGYSVSREKKERFSLILESASTNQTSMYLCASSLGQGATGETQYFGPGTRLLVL.

The chain combines TRBV24-1 with TRBJ2-5, with D possibly TRBD1 on 5 matching bases. The CDR3 is made up of 13 amino acids. Germline V gene lookup returns CDR1 KGHDR and CDR2 SFDVKD. V was pared by 10 bases and J by 5 bases, with 16 bases between. The CDR3 DNA follows: TGTGCCACTGGGGCCGGGCCGTTGGAGACCCAGTACTTC. It specifies CATGAGPLETQYF.

V gene TRBV9 combines with J gene TRBJ2-3; possible D gene TRBD2, 5 bases. V gave up 3 bases and J gave up 4 bases, with 9 bases separating them. The CDR3 has 13 residues. CDR1 is SGDLS, CDR2 YYNGEE, per germline. CDR3 amino acids: CASSARVADTQYF. The CDR3 bases are TGTGCCAGCAGCGCGAGGGTAGCAGATACGCAGTATTTT.

The V and J genes are TRBV11-2 and TRBJ2-3, with a possible D match to TRBD2 (7 bases). The CDR3 is made up of 17 amino acids. With 5 bases removed from V and 2 bases from J, the gap between germline ends came to 20 bases. Germline V gene data show CDR1 as SGHAT and CDR2 as FQNNGV. CDR3 amino acids: CASSMLGGPSVTDTQYF. The DNA for the CDR3 is TGTGCCAGCAGCATGCTGGGGGGGCCGTCGGTCACAGATACGCAGTATTTT.

V usage is TRBV11-3 and J usage is TRBJ2-3; D may be TRBD2 (6 bases). This CDR3 is built from 16 residues. In germline, CDR1 is SGHNT, CDR2 YENEEA. Trimming removed 3 bases from V and 2 bases from J, with 15 bases in between. CDR3: CASSFSAGRHTDTQYF. The CDR3 DNA sequence: TGTGCCAGCAGCTTTTCTGCGGGAAGACACACAGATACGCAGTATTTT.

V and J are TRBV24-1 and TRBJ1-2; TRBD1 matches at 8 bases. CDR3 size: 16 residues. Germline CDR1 is KGHDR and CDR2 is SFDVKD. Trimming took 5 bases from V and 0 from J; bases not matched to a gene: 7. CDR3 DNA sequence: TGTGCCACCAGTGCCCCACAGGGGGAGGCTAACTATGGCTACACCTTC. Encoded protein: CATSAPQGEANYGYTF.

In DNA, the CDR3 is TGTGCTAGTGGCCTGACAGGCAGCACAGATACGCAGTATTTT. This translates into CASGLTGSTDTQYF. The chain couples TRBV12-5 to TRBJ2-3; maybe TRBD1 (6 bases). The CDR3 is 14 residues long. Germline V CDR1 and CDR2: LGHNT, FRNRAP. V lost 6 bases, J lost 0 bases, and 10 bases lay in between.

The CDR3 loop is CASSVATGISEGYTF. In DNA, the CDR3 is TGTGCCAGCAGCGTAGCTACCGGGATATCCGAGGGCTACACCTTC. The rearrangement uses TRBV9 and TRBJ1-2; D ambiguous. The CDR3 consists of 15 residues. Trimming pared 0 bases from V and 8 bases from J, leaving 17 bases between. Germline-derived CDR1 and CDR2 are SGDLS and YYNGEE.

V and J are TRBV27 and TRBJ2-2, with 7 bases that match TRBD1. The CDR3 sequence is 17 residues long. Trimming cost V 5 bases and J 2 bases; bases outside gene matches: 11. The germline V gene has CDR1 MNHEY and CDR2 SMNVEV (reference sequence). The CDR3 nucleotides read TGTGCCAGCAGTCCGGACAGGTCACCCGGAAACACCGGGGAGCTGTTTTTT. Amino acids: CASSPDRSPGNTGELFF.

CDR3 residues: CASSSTFGAGGRQPQHF. The CDR3 DNA reads TGTGCCAGCAGTTCGACCTTTGGGGCAGGGGGACGTCAGCCCCAGCATTTT. This sequence joins TRBV6-2 or TRBV6-3 and TRBJ1-5; 7 bases are a match to TRBD1. Germline V CDR1 and CDR2: MNHEY, SVGEGT. J lost 6 bases, V lost 4 bases, and 15 bases had no gene match. This CDR3 is 17 amino acids long.

This clone was picked up many times. The chain carries TRBV7-2 and TRBJ2-3; 7 nucleotides align to TRBD2. In germline, CDR1 is SGHTA, CDR2 FQGNSA. This CDR3 is built from 14 residues. Trimming removed 5 bases from V and 4 bases from J; junction bases left unmatched: 6. The CDR3 sequence: CASSTTRGADTQYF. CDR3 bases: TGTGCCAGCAGCACCACCCGGGGGGCAGATACGCAGTATTTT.

The chain joins TRBV15 to TRBJ2-5, with TRBD2 matching over 12 bases. The CDR3 is made up of 15 amino acids. CDR1 is LNHNV, CDR2 YYDKDF, per germline (reference sequence). The V segment lost 5 bases and the J segment 4 bases; nucleotides outside the gene matches: 5. CDR3 DNA sequence: TGTGCCACCAGCCCACGACTAGCGGGAGTAGAGACCCAGTACTTC. Protein product: CATSPRLAGVETQYF. Filled out from reference TRBV15 and TRBJ2-5, the complete variable domain reads DAMVIQNPRYQVTQFGKPVTLSCSQTLNHNVMYWYQQKSSQAPKLLFHYYDKDFNNEADTPDNFQSRRPNTSFCFLDIRSPGLGDTAMYLCATSPRLAGVETQYFGPGTRLLVL.

The V gene is TRBV6-2 or TRBV6-3, the J gene TRBJ1-6, with TRBD1 matching 11 bases. The CDR3 extends over 15 amino acids. V dropped 5 bases and J dropped 9; count of bases not matched to a gene: 6. Per the germline V gene, CDR1 is MNHEY and CDR2 is SVGEGT. The DNA of the CDR3 is TGTGCCAGCAGTCAATACGGGACAGGGGGTTCACCCCTCCACTTT. Residues: CASSQYGTGGSPLHF.

This chain joins TRBV5-1 and TRBJ1-6; possible D gene TRBD1, 5 bases. Trimming removed 3 bases at V and 4 bases at J, with 8 bases between. The germline V gene encodes CDR1 SGHRS and CDR2 YFSETQ. CDR3 size: 14 residues. The CDR3 DNA reads TGCGCCAGCAGCTCCACAGGTTATAATTCACCCCTCCACTTT. This sequence encodes CASSSTGYNSPLHF.

This sequence joins TRBV7-2 and TRBJ2-2; tentatively, D is TRBD1 (5 bases). Trimming removed 3 bases at V and 0 bases at J, with 11 bases between. Per germline, CDR1 SGHTA and CDR2 FQGNSA. This CDR3 has 16 residues. DNA for the CDR3: TGTGCCAGCAGCTTCCGACAGCCTGCGAACACCGGGGAGCTGTTTTTT. Amino acids: CASSFRQPANTGELFF. Complete variable domain (other parts from reference TRBV7-2 and TRBJ2-2): GAGVSQSPSNKVTEKGKDVELRCDPISGHTALYWYRQSLGQGLEFLIYFQGNSAPDKSGLPSDRFSAERTGGSVSTLTIQRTQQEDSAVYLCASSFRQPANTGELFFGEGSRLTVL.

The chain couples TRBV5-1 to TRBJ1-2; 9 positions agree with TRBD1. This CDR3 has 15 residues. The germline CDR1 and CDR2 sequences are SGHRS and YFSETQ. V gave up 3 bases and J gave up 6 bases; unmatched junction bases: 9. CDR3 residues: CASSSEFGTGHGYTF. CDR3 coding DNA: TGCGCCAGCAGCTCTGAGTTCGGGACAGGGCATGGCTACACCTTC.